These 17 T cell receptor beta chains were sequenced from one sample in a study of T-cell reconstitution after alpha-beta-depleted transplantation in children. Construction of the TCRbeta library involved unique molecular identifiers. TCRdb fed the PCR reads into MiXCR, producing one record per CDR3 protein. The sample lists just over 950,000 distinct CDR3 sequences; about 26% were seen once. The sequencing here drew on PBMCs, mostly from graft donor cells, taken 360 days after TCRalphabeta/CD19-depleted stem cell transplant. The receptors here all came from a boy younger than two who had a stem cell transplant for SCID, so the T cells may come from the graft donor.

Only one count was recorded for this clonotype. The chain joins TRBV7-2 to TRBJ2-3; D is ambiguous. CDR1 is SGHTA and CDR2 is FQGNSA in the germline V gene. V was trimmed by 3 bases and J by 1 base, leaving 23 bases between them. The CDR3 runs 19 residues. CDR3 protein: CASSFAAEIKGLRTDTQYF. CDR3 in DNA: TGTGCCAGCAGCTTCGCTGCGGAAATAAAGGGCCTGCGCACAGATACGCAGTATTTT.

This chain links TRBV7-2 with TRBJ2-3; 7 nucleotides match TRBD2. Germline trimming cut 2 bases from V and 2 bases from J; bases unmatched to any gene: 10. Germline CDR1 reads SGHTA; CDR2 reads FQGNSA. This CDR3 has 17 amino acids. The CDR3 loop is CASSLTQRGPSTDTQYF. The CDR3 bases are TGTGCCAGCAGCTTAACACAGCGGGGACCATCCACAGATACGCAGTATTTT.

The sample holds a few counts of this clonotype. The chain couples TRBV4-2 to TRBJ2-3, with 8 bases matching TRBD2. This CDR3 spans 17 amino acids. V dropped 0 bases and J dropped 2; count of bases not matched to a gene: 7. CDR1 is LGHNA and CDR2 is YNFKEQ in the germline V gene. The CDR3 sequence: CASSQDMASGFTDTQYF. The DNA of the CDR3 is TGTGCCAGCAGCCAAGATATGGCTAGCGGGTTCACAGATACGCAGTATTTT.

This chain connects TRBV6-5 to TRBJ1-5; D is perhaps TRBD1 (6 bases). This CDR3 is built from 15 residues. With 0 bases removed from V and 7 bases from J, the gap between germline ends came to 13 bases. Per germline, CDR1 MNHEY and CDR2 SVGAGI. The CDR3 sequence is CASSYSIPGEQPQHF. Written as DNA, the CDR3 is TGTGCCAGCAGTTACTCGATCCCAGGGGAACAGCCCCAGCATTTT.

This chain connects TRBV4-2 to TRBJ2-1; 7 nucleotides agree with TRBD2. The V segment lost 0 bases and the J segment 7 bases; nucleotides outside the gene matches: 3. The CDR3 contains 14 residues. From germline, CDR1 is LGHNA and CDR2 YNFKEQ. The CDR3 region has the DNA TGTGCCAGCAGCCAAGATCCCGGGGGGAATGAGCAGTTCTTC. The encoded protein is CASSQDPGGNEQFF.

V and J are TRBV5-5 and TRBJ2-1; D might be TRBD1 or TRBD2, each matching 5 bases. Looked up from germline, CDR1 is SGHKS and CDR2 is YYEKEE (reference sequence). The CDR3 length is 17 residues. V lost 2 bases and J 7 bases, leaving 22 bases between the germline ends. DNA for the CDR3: TGTGCCAGCAGCTTTATCGTACCTCGTGGGGGTGTAAATGAGCAGTTCTTC. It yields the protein CASSFIVPRGGVNEQFF.

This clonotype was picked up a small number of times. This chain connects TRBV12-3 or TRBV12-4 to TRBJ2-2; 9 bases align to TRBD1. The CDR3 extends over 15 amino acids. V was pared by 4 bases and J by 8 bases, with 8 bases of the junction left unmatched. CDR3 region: CASSSPGQGKGELFF. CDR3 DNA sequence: TGTGCCAGCAGTTCCCCGGGACAGGGTAAAGGGGAGCTGTTTTTT.

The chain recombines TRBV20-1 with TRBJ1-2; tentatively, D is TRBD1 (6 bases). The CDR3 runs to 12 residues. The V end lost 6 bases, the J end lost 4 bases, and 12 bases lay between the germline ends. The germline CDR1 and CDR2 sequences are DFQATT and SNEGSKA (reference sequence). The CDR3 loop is CSAAGASYGYTF. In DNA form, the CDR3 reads TGCAGTGCCGCAGGGGCTTCCTATGGCTACACCTTC.

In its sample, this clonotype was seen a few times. The CDR3 bases are TGTGCCAGCAGCTCGCATCTAGGGGGGGGGTCCTACAATGAGCAGTTCTTC. Protein product: CASSSHLGGGSYNEQFF. The V call is TRBV7-3, the J call TRBJ2-1; weak D call: TRBD2 (7 bases). CDR3 length: 17 residues. Germline V gene data show CDR1 as SGHTA and CDR2 as FQGTGA. The V end lost 4 bases, the J end lost 1 base, and 17 bases lay between the germline ends.

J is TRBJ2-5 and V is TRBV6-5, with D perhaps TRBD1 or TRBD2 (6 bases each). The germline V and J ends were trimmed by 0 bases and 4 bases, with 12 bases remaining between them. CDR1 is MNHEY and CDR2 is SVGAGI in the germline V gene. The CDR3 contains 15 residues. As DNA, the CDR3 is TGTGCCAGCAGTTACTCTTGGGGGGCGAGAGAGACCCAGTACTTC. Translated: CASSYSWGARETQYF.

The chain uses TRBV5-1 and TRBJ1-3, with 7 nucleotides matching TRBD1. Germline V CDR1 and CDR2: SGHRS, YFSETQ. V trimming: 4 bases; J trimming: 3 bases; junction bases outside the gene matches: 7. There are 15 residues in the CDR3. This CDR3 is CASSPDRRGGNTIYF. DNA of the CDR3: TGCGCCAGCAGCCCGGACAGGAGAGGTGGAAACACCATATATTTT.

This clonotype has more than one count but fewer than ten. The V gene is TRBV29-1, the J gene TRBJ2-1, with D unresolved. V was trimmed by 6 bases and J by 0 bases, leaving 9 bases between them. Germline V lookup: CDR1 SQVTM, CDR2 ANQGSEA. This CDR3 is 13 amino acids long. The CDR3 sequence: CSVGGNSYNEQFF. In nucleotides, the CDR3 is TGCAGCGTGGGTGGCAACTCCTACAATGAGCAGTTCTTC.

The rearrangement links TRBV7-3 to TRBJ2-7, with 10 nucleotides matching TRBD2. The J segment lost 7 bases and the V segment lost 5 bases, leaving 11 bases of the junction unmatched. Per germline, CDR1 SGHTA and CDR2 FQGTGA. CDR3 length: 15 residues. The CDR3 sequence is CASSPSGLAGEEQYF. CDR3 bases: TGTGCCAGCAGCCCCTCTGGGCTAGCGGGGGAGGAGCAGTACTTC.

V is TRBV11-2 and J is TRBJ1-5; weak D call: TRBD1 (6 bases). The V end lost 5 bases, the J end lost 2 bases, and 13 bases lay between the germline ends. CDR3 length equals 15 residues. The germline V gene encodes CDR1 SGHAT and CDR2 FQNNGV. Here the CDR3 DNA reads TGTGCCAGCAGCACGGGCGGGGGGCGCAATCAGCCCCAGCATTTT. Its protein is CASSTGGGRNQPQHF.

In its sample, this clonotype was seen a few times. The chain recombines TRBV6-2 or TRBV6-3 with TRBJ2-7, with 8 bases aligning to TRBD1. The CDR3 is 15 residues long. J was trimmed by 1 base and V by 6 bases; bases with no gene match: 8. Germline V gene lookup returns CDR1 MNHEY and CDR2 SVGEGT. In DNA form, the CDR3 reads TGTGCCAGCAGGCGGCGGACAGGGCTTTCCTACGAGCAGTACTTC. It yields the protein CASRRRTGLSYEQYF.

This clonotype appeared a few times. This chain's CDR3 is CASSPSVGGQPQHF. In DNA form, the CDR3 reads TGTGCCAGCAGCCCAAGTGTGGGTGGTCAGCCCCAGCATTTT. The V call is TRBV3-1, the J call TRBJ1-5; D is uncertain. The CDR3 runs to 14 residues. Germline CDR1 reads LGHDT; CDR2 reads YNNKEL (reference sequence). V was pared by 4 bases and J by 6 bases, with 13 bases between. The full variable domain, with the rest looked up from reference TRBV3-1 and TRBJ1-5, is DTAVSQTPKYLVTQMGNDKSIKCEQNLGHDTMYWYKQDSKKFLKIMFSYNNKELIINETVPNRFSPKSPDKAHLNLHINSLELGDSAVYFCASSPSVGGQPQHFGDGTRLSIL.

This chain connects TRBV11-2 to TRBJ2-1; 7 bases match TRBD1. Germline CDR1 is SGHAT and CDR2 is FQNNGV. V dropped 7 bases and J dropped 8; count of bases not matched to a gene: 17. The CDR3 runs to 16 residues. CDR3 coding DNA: TGTGCCAGCACAAAGACACAGGGGAGAGTAGTGGATGAGCAGTTCTTC. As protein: CASTKTQGRVVDEQFF.